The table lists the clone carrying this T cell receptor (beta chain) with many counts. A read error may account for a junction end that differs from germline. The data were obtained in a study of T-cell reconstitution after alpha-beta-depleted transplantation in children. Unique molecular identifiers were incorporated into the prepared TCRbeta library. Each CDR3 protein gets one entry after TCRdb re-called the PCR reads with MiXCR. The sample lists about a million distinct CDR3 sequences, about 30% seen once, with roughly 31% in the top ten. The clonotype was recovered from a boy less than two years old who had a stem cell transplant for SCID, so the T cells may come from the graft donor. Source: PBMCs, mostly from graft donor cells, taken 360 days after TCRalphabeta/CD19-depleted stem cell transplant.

The CDR3 nucleotides are TGTGCCAGCAGCCGGGACTACAATGAGCAGTTCTTC. Protein: CASSRDYNEQFF. This chain uses TRBV5-1 with TRBJ2-1; a weak D match, TRBD2 (5 bases). Germline V lookup: CDR1 SGHRS, CDR2 YFSETQ. This CDR3 comprises 12 residues.